This entry lists 21 T cell receptor beta chains sequenced from one sample in a study of blood T cell repertoires in COVID-19. This table comes from immunoSEQ multiplex PCR, and its TCRdb copy is limited to in-frame clones, with some not included. The sample has about 150,000 clones, about 90% seen once. The sample taken for sequencing was peripheral blood. The receptors originated from a man aged 45-65 years with acute or convalescent COVID-19.

The chain links TRBV4-1 to TRBJ2-3; possibly TRBD1 for D (6 bases). The CDR3 spans 15 residues. V was trimmed by 3 bases and J by 1 base, leaving 11 bases between them. Germline values: CDR1 MGHRA, CDR2 YSYEKL. The CDR3 region is CASSQQGTGTDTQYF. DNA of the CDR3: TGCGCCAGCAGCCAGCAGGGGACGGGCACAGATACGCAGTATTTT.

The genes are TRBV27 and TRBJ1-5; D unresolved. The V end lost 5 bases, the J end lost 7 bases, and 9 bases lay between the germline ends. The germline CDR1 and CDR2 sequences are MNHEY and SMNVEV (reference sequence). The CDR3 covers 12 residues. The CDR3 spells CASSTGAQPQHF. DNA for the CDR3: TGTGCCAGCAGTACTGGTGCCCAGCCCCAGCATTTT.

This clone was found once. The V and J genes are TRBV24-1 and TRBJ1-5, with 9 bases matching TRBD1. This CDR3 has 16 residues. V was pared by 3 bases and J by 3 bases, with 5 bases of the junction left unmatched. Germline CDR1 and CDR2: KGHDR and SFDVKD. CDR3 DNA sequence: TGTGCCACCAGTGATCGACAGGGGGAAGACAATCAGCCCCAGCATTTT. This translates into CATSDRQGEDNQPQHF.

V and J are TRBV6-5 and TRBJ1-1, with D perhaps matching TRBD1 (5 bases). Germline CDR1 and CDR2: MNHEY and SVGAGI. The CDR3 extends over 14 amino acids. V was trimmed by 8 bases and J by 0 bases, leaving 13 bases between them. DNA of the CDR3: TGTGCCAGCCGACAGTTGGTGTTGAACACTGAAGCTTTCTTT. Protein: CASRQLVLNTEAFF.

The rearrangement joins TRBV7-9 to TRBJ1-6; D not resolved. The CDR3 has 15 residues. The V gene's germline CDR1 is SEHNR and CDR2 FQNEAQ (reference sequence). The V and J ends lost 3 bases and 8 bases respectively, with 14 bases between them. This chain's CDR3 is CASSFGSRADSPLHF. Written as DNA, the CDR3 is TGTGCCAGCAGCTTCGGTTCGCGGGCGGATTCACCCCTCCACTTT.

The V gene is TRBV30, the J gene TRBJ2-7; 7 positions match TRBD1. The V gene's germline CDR1 is GTSNPN and CDR2 SVGIG (reference sequence). The CDR3 totals 13 residues. J was trimmed by 3 bases and V by 6 bases; bases with no gene match: 8. CDR3 nucleotide sequence: TGTGCCTGCGCCCGGGACAGAAACTACGAGCAGTACTTC. Its translation is CACARDRNYEQYF.

This chain links TRBV9 with TRBJ2-2; a weak D match, TRBD1 (5 bases). Germline CDR1 reads SGDLS; CDR2 reads YYNGEE. Trimming removed 3 bases from V and 0 bases from J, with 9 bases in between. The CDR3 length is 15 residues. CDR3 protein: CASSADSPNTGELFF. The CDR3 coding sequence is TGTGCCAGCAGCGCCGACAGCCCGAACACCGGGGAGCTGTTTTTT.

V usage is TRBV30 and J usage is TRBJ2-1, with 7 positions matching TRBD2. CDR1 and CDR2 from the germline V gene are GTSNPN and SVGIG (reference sequence). CDR3 length equals 16 residues. J gave up 1 base and V 2 bases, and 8 bases lay outside the gene matches. DNA for the CDR3: TGTGCCTGGAGTCCACCGGGACTAACTTCCTACAATGAGCAGTTCTTC. Translated: CAWSPPGLTSYNEQFF.

The chain joins TRBV27 to TRBJ2-7; 7 bases fit TRBD1. The CDR3 is 14 residues long. CDR1 is MNHEY, CDR2 SMNVEV, per germline (reference sequence). The V segment lost 0 bases and the J segment 5 bases; nucleotides outside the gene matches: 4. CDR3 amino acids: CASSLSGQDHEQYF. The CDR3 DNA reads as TGTGCCAGCAGTTTATCAGGACAGGACCACGAGCAGTACTTC.

The chain has TRBV7-2 and TRBJ2-6; D might be TRBD2 (5 bases). This CDR3 spans 16 amino acids. The V end lost 5 bases, the J end lost 0 bases, and 11 bases lay between the germline ends. CDR1 SGHTA and CDR2 FQGNSA come from the germline V gene. CDR3 residues: CASSLRGSSGANVLTF. In nucleotides, the CDR3 is TGTGCCAGCAGCCTCCGTGGGAGCTCTGGGGCCAACGTCCTGACTTTC.

The count of this clone is one. The chain combines TRBV9 with TRBJ1-1; possibly TRBD1 for D (5 bases). This CDR3 region has 14 residues. Germline CDR1 reads SGDLS; CDR2 reads YYNGEE. Trimming cost V 0 bases and J 11 bases, with 17 bases left between them. CDR3 in amino acids: CASSVDGTNREAFF. The DNA of the CDR3 is TGTGCCAGCAGCGTAGATGGGACCAACCGGGAGGCTTTCTTT. The entire variable domain, with the rest obtained from reference TRBV9 and TRBJ1-1, is as follows: DSGVTQTPKHLITATGQRVTLRCSPRSGDLSVYWYQQSLDQGLQFLIQYYNGEERAKGNILERFSAQQFPDLHSELNLSSLELGDSALYFCASSVDGTNREAFFGQGTRLTVV.

This clone was counted ten times or more. This sequence joins TRBV12-3 or TRBV12-4 and TRBJ1-1; D may be TRBD1 (5 bases). Trimming took 3 bases from V and 4 from J, leaving 9 bases between them. The CDR3 has 13 amino acids. CDR3: CASSFGGGTEAFF. In nucleotides, the CDR3 is TGTGCCAGCAGTTTCGGGGGGGGCACTGAAGCTTTCTTT.

In its sample, this clone was seen once. This chain uses TRBV10-3 with TRBJ2-1; no reliable D call. Trimming removed 2 bases at V and 6 bases at J, with 14 bases between. Germline assignment: CDR1 ENHRY and CDR2 SYGVKD. The CDR3 loop spans 15 amino acids. The CDR3 sequence is CAISETETRSNEQFF. The CDR3 nucleotides are TGTGCCATCAGTGAGACCGAGACCCGGAGCAATGAGCAGTTCTTC.

The V and J genes are TRBV15 and TRBJ2-6; 12 bases are shared with TRBD2. CDR3 length: 19 amino acids. J gave up 4 bases and V 3 bases, and 10 bases lay outside the gene matches. Germline lookup yields CDR1 LNHNV and CDR2 YYDKDF (reference sequence). The CDR3 is CATSRGGTSGSGGANVLTF. The CDR3 region has the DNA TGTGCCACCAGCAGGGGAGGGACTAGCGGGTCTGGAGGGGCCAACGTCCTGACTTTC. Variable domain in full (rest from reference TRBV15 and TRBJ2-6): DAMVIQNPRYQVTQFGKPVTLSCSQTLNHNVMYWYQQKSSQAPKLLFHYYDKDFNNEADTPDNFQSRRPNTSFCFLDIRSPGLGDTAMYLCATSRGGTSGSGGANVLTFGAGSRLTVL.

This chain links TRBV4-3 with TRBJ1-1; D might be TRBD1 (5 bases). Germline V gives CDR1 LGHNA, CDR2 YSLEER. Trimming cost V 0 bases and J 1 base, with 9 bases left between them. CDR3 length equals 15 residues. DNA for the CDR3: TGCGCCAGCAGCCAAGATCTGGGGGGGAACACTGAAGCTTTCTTT. This translates into CASSQDLGGNTEAFF.

The genes are TRBV24-1 and TRBJ2-2; D not resolved. V lost 1 base, J lost 3 bases, and 5 bases lay in between. Germline CDR1 reads KGHDR; CDR2 reads SFDVKD. The CDR3 runs to 14 residues. The CDR3 bases are TGTGCCACCAGTGATTTCGCGCACACCGGGGAGCTGTTTTTT. It codes for CATSDFAHTGELFF.

The chain joins TRBV9 to TRBJ2-1, with 12 bases that match TRBD2. V shed 6 bases and J 3 bases; nucleotides not matched to a gene: 4. The CDR3 consists of 15 residues. Germline loops: CDR1 SGDLS, CDR2 YYNGEE. The CDR3 DNA is TGTGCCAGCACCACTAGCGGGGGGTACTACAATGAGCAGTTCTTC. Translated: CASTTSGGYYNEQFF.

This chain connects TRBV7-3 to TRBJ2-1, with D possibly being TRBD2 (6 bases). The CDR3 extends over 16 amino acids. Per the germline V gene, CDR1 is SGHTA and CDR2 is FQGTGA. V gave up 3 bases and J gave up 4 bases, with 16 bases separating them. The DNA of the CDR3 is TGTGCCAGCAGCTTTGGGGGGAGCCCGTTATACAATGAGCAGTTCTTC. Its protein product is CASSFGGSPLYNEQFF. Full variable domain (outside the CDR3, taken from reference TRBV7-3 and TRBJ2-1): GAGVSQTPSNKVTEKGKYVELRCDPISGHTALYWYRQSLGQGPEFLIYFQGTGAADDSGLPNDRFFAVRPEGSVSTLKIQRTERGDSAVYLCASSFGGSPLYNEQFFGPGTRLTVL.

The rearrangement links TRBV28 to TRBJ1-2, with 11 nucleotides matching TRBD1. CDR3 length equals 14 residues. Germline lookup yields CDR1 MDHEN and CDR2 SYDVKM. Trimming removed 5 bases from V and 6 bases from J; junction bases left unmatched: 5. CDR3 bases: TGTGCCAGCAGTCCATCGGGACAGGGGGATGGCTACACCTTC. Translation: CASSPSGQGDGYTF.

The J gene is TRBJ2-2, the V gene TRBV24-1; tentative D call: TRBD1 (6 bases). Germline V CDR1 and CDR2: KGHDR, SFDVKD. This CDR3 spans 15 amino acids. The germline V and J ends were trimmed by 4 bases and 2 bases, with 10 bases remaining between them. CDR3 protein: CATSDRTDNTGELFF. In DNA, the CDR3 is TGTGCCACCAGTGACCGGACAGACAACACCGGGGAGCTGTTTTTT.

The chain joins TRBV30 to TRBJ1-5; D is possibly TRBD1 (5 bases). Germline V gene lookup returns CDR1 GTSNPN and CDR2 SVGIG (reference sequence). Trimming took 3 bases from V and 7 from J, leaving 13 bases between them. The CDR3 is 13 residues long. The CDR3 bases are TGTGCCTGGAGCCGTGGAGGGGAGCAGCCCCAGCATTTT. This gives the protein CAWSRGGEQPQHF.